This is a list of T cell receptor beta chains from one sample in a study of cytomegalovirus exposure and HLA in healthy donors. This table comes from immunoSEQ multiplex PCR, and its TCRdb copy is limited to in-frame clones, with some not included. The sample consists of some 90,000 clones, 95% to 98% of them appearing once. The sequencing sample was made of PBMCs. These receptor sequences come from a man aged 18 to 35 in good health and CMV-seronegative. CDR3s include the opening cysteine and the closing phenylalanine or tryptophan. The D gene is left open where the match is weak. Size is stated for part of the rows, as once, few or many counts, or as a class when the clone is expanded.

j_call | v_call | d_call | cdr3_length | clone_size | cdr3_aa | cdr3_nt
TRBJ2-1 | TRBV14 | TRBD2 | 17 | . | CASSPIGRGLQYNEQFF | TGTGCCAGCAGCCCCATTGGGAGGGGATTACAGTACAATGAGCAGTTCTTC
TRBJ1-4 | TRBV19 | . | 11 | . | CASSTPGKLFF | TGTGCCAGTAGTACTCCAGGAAAACTGTTTTTT
TRBJ2-6 | TRBV11-3 | . | 17 | . | CASSKGQTSSGANVLTF | TGTGCCAGCAGTAAAGGACAGACAAGCTCTGGGGCCAACGTCCTGACTTTC
TRBJ1-1 | TRBV19 | . | 17 | once | CASSIQVGRGVDTEAFF | TGTGCCAGTAGTATACAGGTTGGCAGGGGTGTAGACACTGAAGCTTTCTTT
TRBJ2-4 | TRBV2 | . | 14 | . | CASSGSLRENIQYF | TGTGCCAGCAGTGGGTCCTTGAGAGAAAACATTCAGTACTTC
TRBJ2-7 | TRBV6-1 | . | 16 | . | CASSGWGSNAPYEQYF | TGTGCCAGCAGTGGATGGGGCAGCAATGCCCCCTACGAGCAGTACTTC
TRBJ1-1 | TRBV27 | TRBD1 | 14 | . | CASSLNRGNTEAFF | TGTGCCAGCAGTTTGAACAGGGGAAACACTGAAGCTTTCTTT
TRBJ1-4 | TRBV5-1 | TRBD1 | 14 | . | CASSSGTANEKLFF | TGCGCCAGCAGCTCCGGGACAGCGAATGAAAAACTGTTTTTT
TRBJ2-7 | TRBV7-3 | . | 13 | . | CASSSSPSYEQYF | TGTGCCAGCAGCTCCTCCCCCTCCTACGAGCAGTACTTC
TRBJ1-2 | TRBV5-4 | . | 14 | . | CASSFLAGGYGYTF | TGTGCCAGCAGCTTCCTCGCGGGAGGCTATGGCTACACCTTC
TRBJ2-5 | TRBV7-9 | . | 15 | . | CASSLGRPLQETQYF | TGTGCCAGCAGCTTGGGCAGACCCCTACAAGAGACCCAGTACTTC
TRBJ1-1 | TRBV19 | . | 15 | . | CASSTHGGSGTEAFF | TGTGCCAGTAGTACGCATGGCGGGTCTGGCACTGAAGCTTTCTTT
TRBJ2-5 | TRBV30 | TRBD1 | 14 | . | CAWRGQGYWETQYF | TGTGCCTGGAGGGGACAGGGGTATTGGGAGACCCAGTACTTC
TRBJ2-7 | TRBV7-3 | TRBD1 | 13 | . | CASSSNPGGEQYF | TGTGCCAGCAGCTCCAACCCAGGGGGTGAGCAGTACTTC
TRBJ1-2 | TRBV5-6 | . | 18 | . | CASSFGVVWVAINYGYTF | TGTGCCAGCAGCTTCGGCGTGGTGTGGGTAGCGATCAACTATGGCTACACCTTC
TRBJ2-1 | TRBV4-2 | . | 15 | once | CASSQDPVGSWKQFF | TGTGCCAGCAGCCAAGATCCAGTCGGGTCATGGAAGCAGTTCTTC
TRBJ2-3 | TRBV19 | TRBD1 | 15 | . | CASSPGGSSTDTQYF | TGTGCCAGTAGTCCAGGGGGCTCGAGCACAGATACGCAGTATTTT
TRBJ1-2 | TRBV6-1 | TRBD1 | 15 | . | CASTSGTGANYGYTF | TGTGCCAGCACCTCAGGGACAGGGGCCAACTATGGCTACACCTTC
TRBJ1-3 | TRBV19 | . | 16 | . | CASSSGTDSSGNTIYF | TGTGCCAGTAGTAGCGGGACGGATAGCTCTGGAAACACCATATATTTT
TRBJ2-2 | TRBV6-1 | TRBD2 | 16 | . | CASSGQLAGGGGELFF | TGTGCCAGCAGTGGGCAACTAGCGGGAGGGGGCGGGGAGCTGTTTTTT
TRBJ1-4 | TRBV27 | . | 16 | once | CASSFRAGPGNEKLFF | TGTGCCAGCAGTTTCAGGGCTGGGCCTGGTAATGAAAAACTGTTTTTT
TRBJ2-2 | TRBV9 | . | 14 | . | CASSVATRTGELFF | TGTGCCAGCAGCGTAGCAACGAGAACCGGGGAGCTGTTTTTT
TRBJ1-1 | TRBV5-1 | TRBD1 | 15 | . | CASSSGQGGNTEAFF | TGCGCCAGCAGCTCTGGACAGGGGGGGAACACTGAAGCTTTCTTT
TRBJ2-5 | TRBV2 | TRBD2 | 17 | once | CASSPTTSGSNGKTQYF | TGTGCCAGCAGTCCTACGACTAGCGGGAGCAACGGGAAGACCCAGTACTTC
TRBJ2-3 | TRBV6-1 | TRBD1 | 15 | . | CASSVGQGSTDTQYF | TGTGCCAGCAGTGTTGGACAGGGGAGCACAGATACGCAGTATTTT
TRBJ1-3 | TRBV7-2 | . | 14 | . | CASSYLYPGNTIYF | TGTGCCAGCAGCTACCTTTACCCGGGGAACACCATATATTTT
TRBJ2-1 | TRBV9 | TRBD2 | 17 | . | CASSVVGSGSSYNEQFF | TGTGCCAGCAGCGTAGTAGGTAGCGGGAGCTCCTACAATGAGCAGTTCTTC
TRBJ1-2 | TRBV7-9 | . | 12 | once | CASSSGGRGYTF | TGTGCCAGCAGCTCGGGCGGGCGTGGCTACACCTTC
TRBJ2-7 | TRBV25-1 | TRBD2 | 14 | . | CASRETGRPAEQYF | TGTGCCAGCAGGGAGACCGGGAGGCCAGCCGAGCAGTACTTC